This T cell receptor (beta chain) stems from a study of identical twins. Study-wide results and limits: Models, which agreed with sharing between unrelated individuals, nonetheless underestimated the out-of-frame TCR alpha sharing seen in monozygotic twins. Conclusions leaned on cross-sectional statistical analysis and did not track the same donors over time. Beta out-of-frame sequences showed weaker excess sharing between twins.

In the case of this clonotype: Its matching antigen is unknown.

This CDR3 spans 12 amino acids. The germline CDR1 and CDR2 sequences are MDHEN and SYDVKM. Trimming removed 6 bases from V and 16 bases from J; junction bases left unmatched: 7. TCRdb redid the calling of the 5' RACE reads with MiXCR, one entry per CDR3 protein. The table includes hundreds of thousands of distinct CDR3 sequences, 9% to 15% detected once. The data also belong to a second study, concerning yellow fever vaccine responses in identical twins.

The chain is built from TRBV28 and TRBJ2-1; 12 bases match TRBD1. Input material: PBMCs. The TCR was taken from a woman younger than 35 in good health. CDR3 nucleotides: TGTGCCAGCAGGCTCGGGACAGGGGGCGAATTCTTC. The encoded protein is CASRLGTGGEFF. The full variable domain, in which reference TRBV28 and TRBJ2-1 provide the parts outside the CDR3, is DVKVTQSSRYLVKRTGEKVFLECVQDMDHENMFWYRQDPGLGLRLIYFSYDVKMKEKGDIPEGYSVSREKKERFSLILESASTNQTSMYLCASRLGTGGEFFGPGTRLTVL.